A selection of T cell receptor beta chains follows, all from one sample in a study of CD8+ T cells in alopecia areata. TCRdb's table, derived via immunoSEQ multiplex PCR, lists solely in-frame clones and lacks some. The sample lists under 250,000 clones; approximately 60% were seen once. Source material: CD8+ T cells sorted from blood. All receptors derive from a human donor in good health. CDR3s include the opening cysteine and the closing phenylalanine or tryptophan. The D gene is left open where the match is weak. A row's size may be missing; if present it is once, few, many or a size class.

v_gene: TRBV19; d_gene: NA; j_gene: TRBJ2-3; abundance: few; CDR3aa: CASRPALTSTDTQYF; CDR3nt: TGTGCCAGTAGGCCTGCATTGACTAGCACAGATACGCAGTATTTT
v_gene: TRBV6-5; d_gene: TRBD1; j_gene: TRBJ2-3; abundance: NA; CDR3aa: CASIGQGSTDTQYF; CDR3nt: TGTGCCAGCATTGGACAGGGGAGCACAGATACGCAGTATTTT
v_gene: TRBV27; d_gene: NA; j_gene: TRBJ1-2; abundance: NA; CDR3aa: CASSLAPEHGYTF; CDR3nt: TGTGCCAGCAGCCTAGCTCCGGAGCATGGCTACACCTTC
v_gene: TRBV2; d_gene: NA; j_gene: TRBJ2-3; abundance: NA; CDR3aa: CASSGGPQSTDTQYF; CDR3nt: TGTGCCAGCAGTGGCGGACCCCAAAGCACAGATACGCAGTATTTT
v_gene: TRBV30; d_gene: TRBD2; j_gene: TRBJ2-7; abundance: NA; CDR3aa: CAWSVQTDGGGMDEQYF; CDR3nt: TGTGCCTGGAGTGTACAGACGGACGGCGGGGGGATGGACGAGCAGTACTTC
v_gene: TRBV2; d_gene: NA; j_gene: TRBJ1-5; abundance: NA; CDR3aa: CASSEARVSNQPQHF; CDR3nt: TGTGCCAGCAGTGAAGCGCGGGTGAGCAATCAGCCCCAGCATTTT
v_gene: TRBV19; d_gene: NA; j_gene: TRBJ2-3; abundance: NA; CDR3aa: CASTPTRGVADTQYF; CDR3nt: TGTGCCAGTACCCCGACTAGAGGAGTTGCAGATACGCAGTATTTT
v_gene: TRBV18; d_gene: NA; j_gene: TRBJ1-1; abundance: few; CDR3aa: CASSPGPNTEAFF; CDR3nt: TGTGCCAGCTCACCGGGACCGAACACTGAAGCTTTCTTT
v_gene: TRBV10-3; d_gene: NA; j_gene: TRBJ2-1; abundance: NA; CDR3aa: CARDGAETVNYNEQFF; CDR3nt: TGTGCCAGGGACGGGGCGGAGACCGTAAACTACAATGAGCAGTTCTTC
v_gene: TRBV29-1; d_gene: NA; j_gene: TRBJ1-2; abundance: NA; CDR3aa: CSVATLNYGYTF; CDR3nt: TGCAGCGTTGCAACTCTGAACTATGGCTACACCTTC
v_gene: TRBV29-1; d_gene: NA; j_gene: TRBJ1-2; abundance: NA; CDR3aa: CSVEDPQGFPNYGYTF; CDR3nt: TGCAGCGTTGAAGATCCTCAGGGATTCCCTAACTATGGCTACACCTTC
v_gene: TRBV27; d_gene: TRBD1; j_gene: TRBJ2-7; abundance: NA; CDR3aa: CASSSTGIDEQYF; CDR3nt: TGTGCCAGCAGTTCGACAGGGATTGACGAGCAGTACTTC
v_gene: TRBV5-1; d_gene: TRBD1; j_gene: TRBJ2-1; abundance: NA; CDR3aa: CASGDRGPVSSYNEQFF; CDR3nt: TGCGCCAGCGGGGACAGGGGGCCAGTAAGCTCCTACAATGAGCAGTTCTTC
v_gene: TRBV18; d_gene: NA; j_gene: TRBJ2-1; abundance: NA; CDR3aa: CASSPLTHNEQFF; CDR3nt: TGTGCCAGCTCACCATTAACGCACAATGAGCAGTTCTTC
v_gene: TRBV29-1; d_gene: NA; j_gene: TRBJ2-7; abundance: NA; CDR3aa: CSVELTAEATYEQYF; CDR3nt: TGCAGCGTTGAACTGACAGCGGAAGCCACCTACGAGCAGTACTTC
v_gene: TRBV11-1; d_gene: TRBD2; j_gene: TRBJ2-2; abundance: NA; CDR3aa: CASSLGRSSGEPNTGELFF; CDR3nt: TGTGCCAGCAGCCTGGGGAGGTCTAGCGGGGAGCCTAACACCGGGGAGCTGTTTTTT
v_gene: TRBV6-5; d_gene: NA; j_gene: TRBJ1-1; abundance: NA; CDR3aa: CASGRDEGYPEAFF; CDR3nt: TGTGCCAGCGGCCGGGACGAGGGGTACCCTGAAGCTTTCTTT
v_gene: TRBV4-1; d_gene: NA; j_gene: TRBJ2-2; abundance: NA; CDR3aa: CASSSWDTNPGELFF; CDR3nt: TGCGCCAGCAGCTCATGGGACACCAATCCCGGGGAGCTGTTTTTT
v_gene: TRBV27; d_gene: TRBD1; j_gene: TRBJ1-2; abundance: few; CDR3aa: CASSSGQGNYGYTF; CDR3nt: TGTGCCAGCAGTTCCGGACAGGGCAACTATGGCTACACCTTC
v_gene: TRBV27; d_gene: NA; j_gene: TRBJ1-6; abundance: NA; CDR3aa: CASSLRDPSTNSPLHF; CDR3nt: TGTGCCAGCAGTTTACGGGACCCTAGCACCAATTCACCCCTCCACTTT
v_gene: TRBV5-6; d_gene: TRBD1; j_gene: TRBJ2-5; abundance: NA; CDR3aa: CASSLAGTGGETQYF; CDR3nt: TGTGCCAGCAGCCTAGCCGGGACAGGAGGAGAGACCCAGTACTTC
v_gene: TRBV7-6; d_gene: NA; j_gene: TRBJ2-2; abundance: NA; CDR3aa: CASSFGGQTGELFF; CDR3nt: TGTGCCAGCAGCTTTGGGGGGCAAACCGGGGAGCTGTTTTTT
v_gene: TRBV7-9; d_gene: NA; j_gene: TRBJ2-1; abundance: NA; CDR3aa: CASSLSPGMGTNEQFF; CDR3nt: TGTGCCAGCAGCTTAAGCCCCGGGATGGGGACCAATGAGCAGTTCTTC
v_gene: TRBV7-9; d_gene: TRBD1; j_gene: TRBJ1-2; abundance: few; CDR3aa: CASDRQGWNYGYTF; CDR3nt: TGTGCCAGCGACCGACAGGGATGGAACTATGGCTACACCTTC
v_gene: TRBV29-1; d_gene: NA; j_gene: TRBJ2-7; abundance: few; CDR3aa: CSVEQTSFPYEQYF; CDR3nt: TGCAGCGTTGAGCAAACTTCTTTCCCCTACGAGCAGTACTTC
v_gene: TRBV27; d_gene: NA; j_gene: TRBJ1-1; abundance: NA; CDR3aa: CASGSTEAFF; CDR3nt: TGTGCCAGCGGGAGCACTGAAGCTTTCTTT
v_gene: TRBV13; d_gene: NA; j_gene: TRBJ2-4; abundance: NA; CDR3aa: CASSSDRLRDIQYF; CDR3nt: TGTGCCAGCAGCTCCGACAGGCTCAGGGACATTCAGTACTTC
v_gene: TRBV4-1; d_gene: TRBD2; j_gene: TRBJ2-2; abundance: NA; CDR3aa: CASSPSGGYTGELFF; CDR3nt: TGCGCCAGCAGCCCTAGCGGGGGGTACACCGGGGAGCTGTTTTTT
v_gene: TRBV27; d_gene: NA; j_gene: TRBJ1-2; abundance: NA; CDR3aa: CASSSGLGGDGYTF; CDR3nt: TGTGCCAGCAGCTCTGGGCTGGGGGGTGATGGCTACACCTTC
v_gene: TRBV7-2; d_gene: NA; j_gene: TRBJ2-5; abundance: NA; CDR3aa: CASSSEDSTYQETQYF; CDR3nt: TGTGCCAGCAGCTCTGAGGACAGCACGTACCAAGAGACCCAGTACTTC
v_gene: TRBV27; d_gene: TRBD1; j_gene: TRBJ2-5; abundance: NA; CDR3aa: CASSPRQGAPETQYF; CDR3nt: TGTGCCAGCAGCCCCCGACAGGGGGCCCCAGAGACCCAGTACTTC
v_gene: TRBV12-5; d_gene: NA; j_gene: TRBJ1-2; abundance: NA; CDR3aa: CASGLGTESYGYTF; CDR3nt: TGTGCTAGTGGTTTGGGGACAGAATCCTATGGCTACACCTTC
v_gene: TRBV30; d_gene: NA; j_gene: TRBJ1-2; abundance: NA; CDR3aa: CAWSLPVDLIYGYTF; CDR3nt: TGTGCCTGGAGTCTTCCGGTCGACCTAATTTATGGCTACACCTTC
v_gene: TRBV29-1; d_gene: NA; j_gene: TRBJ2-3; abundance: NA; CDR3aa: CSGYTDTQYF; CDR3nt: TGCAGCGGGTACACAGATACGCAGTATTTT
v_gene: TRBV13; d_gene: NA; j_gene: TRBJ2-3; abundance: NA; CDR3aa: CASSLGLNTDTQYF; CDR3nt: TGTGCCAGCAGCTTAGGACTAAACACAGATACGCAGTATTTT
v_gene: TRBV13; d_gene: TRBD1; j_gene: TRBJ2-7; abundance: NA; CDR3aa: CASSPRQGGEQYF; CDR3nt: TGTGCCAGCAGCCCCCGACAGGGGGGTGAGCAGTACTTC
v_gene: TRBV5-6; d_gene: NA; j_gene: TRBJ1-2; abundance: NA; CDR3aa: CASSFIGQNYGYTF; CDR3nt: TGTGCCAGCAGCTTTATCGGACAGAACTATGGCTACACCTTC
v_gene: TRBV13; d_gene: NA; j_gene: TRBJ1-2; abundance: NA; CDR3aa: CASKKIWPNYGYTF; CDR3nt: TGTGCCAGCAAGAAAATTTGGCCTAACTATGGCTACACCTTC
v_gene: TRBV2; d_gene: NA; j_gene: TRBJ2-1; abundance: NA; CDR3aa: CASGDFYNEQFF; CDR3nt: TGTGCCAGCGGGGACTTCTACAATGAGCAGTTCTTC
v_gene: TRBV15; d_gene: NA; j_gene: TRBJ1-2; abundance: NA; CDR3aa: CATSPGPVGYTF; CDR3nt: TGTGCCACCAGCCCGGGCCCGGTGGGCTACACCTTC
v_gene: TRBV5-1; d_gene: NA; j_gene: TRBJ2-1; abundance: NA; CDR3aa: CASSYTRNEQFF; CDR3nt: TGCGCCAGCAGCTACACCAGGAATGAGCAGTTCTTC
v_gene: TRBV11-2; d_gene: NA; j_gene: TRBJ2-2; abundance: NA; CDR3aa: CASKTMDLPNTGELFF; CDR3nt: TGTGCCAGCAAAACCATGGATCTGCCGAACACCGGGGAGCTGTTTTTT